A single sample is the source of the 29 T cell receptor beta chains below, sequenced in a study of response to subunit inactivated influenza vaccine. TCRdb fed the RT-PCR reads into MiXCR, producing one record per CDR3 protein. The repertoire holds roughly 500,000 distinct CDR3 sequences, with over 25% as singletons. The sequences come from CD4+ T cells sorted from PBMCs, collected 4 to 6 days after vaccination. These receptor sequences come from a man in his fifties who received an inactivated influenza vaccine.

The chain joins TRBV20-1 to TRBJ1-5, with TRBD1 matching 7 bases. Germline V gene lookup returns CDR1 DFQATT and CDR2 SNEGSKA (reference sequence). The CDR3 is 14 amino acids. V was pared by 4 bases and J by 7 bases, with 10 bases of the junction left unmatched. In DNA form, the CDR3 reads TGCAGTGCTATCAGTGAGGGGGCCAGACAGCCCCAGCATTTT. Amino acids: CSAISEGARQPQHF.

There are a few counts of this clonotype. This chain links TRBV4-3 with TRBJ2-7; maybe TRBD1 (6 bases). Between the trimmed V and J ends, which lost 3 bases and 0 bases, there was a span of 12 bases. CDR1 and CDR2 from the germline V gene are LGHNA and YSLEER. The CDR3 extends over 15 amino acids. CDR3 nucleotide sequence: TGCGCCAGCAGCCAGCTTCAGGGGAGCTCCTACGAGCAGTACTTC. Translating gives CASSQLQGSSYEQYF.

This sequence joins TRBV2 and TRBJ1-5; D remains unclear. V lost 0 bases and J 0 bases, leaving 0 bases between the germline ends. This CDR3 contains 13 residues. The germline V gene has CDR1 SNHLY and CDR2 FYNNEI. The CDR3 spells CASSEASNQPQHF. The CDR3 region has the DNA TGTGCCAGCAGTGAAGCTAGCAATCAGCCCCAGCATTTT.

J is TRBJ1-2 and V is TRBV4-1; TRBD1 agrees at 8 bases. The germline gives CDR1 MGHRA, CDR2 YSYEKL. The V segment lost 3 bases and the J segment 5 bases; nucleotides outside the gene matches: 11. This CDR3 comprises 16 residues. In nucleotides, the CDR3 is TGCGCCAGCAGCCATACAGCCAGGGGGCCTGGGTATGGCTACACCTTC. Translated: CASSHTARGPGYGYTF.

The chain links TRBV20-1 to TRBJ2-3; D might be TRBD2 (6 bases). The ends were cut back, 4 bases at V and 5 bases at J, with 10 bases in the middle. The CDR3 loop spans 12 amino acids. Germline CDR1 DFQATT, CDR2 SNEGSKA (reference sequence). CDR3 DNA: TGCAGTGCTAAGCCGGGACTAGATACGCAGTATTTT. Amino acid sequence: CSAKPGLDTQYF.

This clonotype has only a few counts. The CDR3 loop is CASSFADEQYF. The DNA for the CDR3 is TGTGCCAGCAGTTTTGCGGACGAGCAGTACTTC. The rearrangement links TRBV28 to TRBJ2-7; D uncertain. The CDR3 is made up of 11 amino acids. Germline values: CDR1 MDHEN, CDR2 SYDVKM. V was trimmed by 3 bases and J by 5 bases, leaving 5 bases between them.

In its sample, this clonotype was seen a few times. The chain recombines TRBV10-3 with TRBJ2-7; 12 positions agree with TRBD2. CDR3 length: 15 amino acids. CDR1 is ENHRY and CDR2 is SYGVKD in the germline V gene. V shed 10 bases, J shed 5 bases, and the junction held 12 bases outside the gene matches. CDR3 nucleotides: TGTGCCACCGCCCCCACTAGCGGGAGGTCCCACGAGCAGTACTTC. It is translated as CATAPTSGRSHEQYF.

V usage is TRBV7-9 and J usage is TRBJ1-2, with D possibly being TRBD1 (5 bases). The CDR3 is 15 amino acids. Germline assignment: CDR1 SEHNR and CDR2 FQNEAQ (reference sequence). V shed 3 bases and J shed 8 bases, with 19 bases lying between them. CDR3 amino acids: CASSLFQGELYGYTF. The CDR3 nucleotides are TGTGCCAGCAGCTTGTTCCAGGGCGAGCTCTACGGCTACACCTTC.

There are a few counts of this clonotype. V is TRBV29-1 and J is TRBJ2-2; TRBD2 matches 9 bases. Trimming took 5 bases from V and 2 from J; bases not matched to a gene: 3. The CDR3 loop spans 14 amino acids. Per germline, CDR1 SQVTM and CDR2 ANQGSEA. CDR3 DNA: TGCAGCGTTAGACTAGCGGTTAACACCGGGGAGCTGTTTTTT. Protein product: CSVRLAVNTGELFF.

This clonotype was observed at least ten times. The chain employs TRBV20-1 and TRBJ2-1, with D unresolved. Trimming took off 3 bases at V and 5 bases at J, with 8 bases between the two ends. CDR3 length equals 12 residues. Germline CDR1 DFQATT, CDR2 SNEGSKA (reference sequence). The DNA for the CDR3 is TGCAGTGCTAGGGCTACTAACAATGAGCAGTTCTTC. Translating it yields CSARATNNEQFF.

The gene calls are TRBV7-2 and TRBJ2-7, with unresolved D. The CDR3 consists of 12 residues. CDR1 and CDR2 from the germline V gene are SGHTA and FQGNSA. Trimming removed 5 bases from V and 3 bases from J, with 8 bases in between. CDR3 DNA sequence: TGTGCCAGCAGCCCGGACGTCTACGAGCAGTACTTC. This codes for CASSPDVYEQYF.

The chain is built from TRBV14 and TRBJ1-1; D gene uncertain. Per the germline V gene, CDR1 is SGHDN and CDR2 is FVKESK. The CDR3 has 12 residues. V dropped 0 bases and J dropped 11 bases, with 10 bases sitting between them. In DNA, the CDR3 is TGTGCCAGCAGCCAAGATCGGGGAACGGCTTTCTTT. It codes for CASSQDRGTAFF.

This clonotype was counted only a few times. The chain couples TRBV5-1 to TRBJ2-7; 8 nucleotides match TRBD1. V was clipped by 1 base and J by 4 bases; unmatched bases: 10. This CDR3 has 16 residues. The V gene's germline CDR1 is SGHRS and CDR2 YFSETQ. CDR3 in DNA: TGCGCCAGCAGCTTGTCCGGGCAGGGGGCAGGATACGAGCAGTACTTC. Protein sequence: CASSLSGQGAGYEQYF.

This sequence joins TRBV5-1 and TRBJ1-6; D is possibly TRBD1 (5 bases). The germline V gene encodes CDR1 SGHRS and CDR2 YFSETQ. The CDR3 is made up of 16 amino acids. V gave up 0 bases and J gave up 4 bases, with 11 bases separating them. CDR3 in amino acids: CASSLGGSTYNSPLHF. The CDR3 DNA reads as TGCGCCAGCAGCTTGGGGGGCAGCACTTATAATTCACCCCTCCACTTT.

This clonotype was recorded at least ten times. V and J are TRBV7-2 and TRBJ2-7; 8 bases line up with TRBD1. This CDR3 comprises 15 residues. V dropped 1 base and J dropped 4; count of bases not matched to a gene: 6. CDR1 is SGHTA and CDR2 is FQGNSA in the germline V gene. The CDR3 nucleotides read TGTGCCAGCAGCTTAGTACCAGGGGGCAGATACGAGCAGTACTTC. This translates into CASSLVPGGRYEQYF.

This clonotype was seen more than once but under ten times. The rearrangement links TRBV7-2 to TRBJ2-4; TRBD1 matches at 8 bases. The CDR3 covers 13 residues. The V and J ends lost 6 bases and 8 bases, in that order; junction bases with no gene match: 6. Germline V gene lookup returns CDR1 SGHTA and CDR2 FQGNSA. CDR3 nucleotides: TGTGCCAGCAGTAAGGACAGGGCGGACATTCAGTACTTC. This gives the protein CASSKDRADIQYF.

This clonotype was seen more than once but under ten times. V gene TRBV20-1 combines with J gene TRBJ2-5; tentatively, D is TRBD1 (5 bases). Germline assignment: CDR1 DFQATT and CDR2 SNEGSKA (reference sequence). V lost 0 bases and J lost 4, with 6 bases in between. This CDR3 is built from 12 residues. This CDR3 is CSAREGAETQYF. CDR3 in DNA: TGCAGTGCTAGAGAAGGGGCAGAGACCCAGTACTTC.

This clonotype was seen only a few times. This chain connects TRBV20-1 to TRBJ2-5; no reliable D call. Germline lookup yields CDR1 DFQATT and CDR2 SNEGSKA (reference sequence). V lost 5 bases and J 5 bases, leaving 6 bases between the germline ends. The CDR3 consists of 10 residues. The CDR3 region has the DNA TGCAGTGCTTTCCGGGAGACCCAGTACTTC. Protein sequence: CSAFRETQYF.

This clonotype was seen a few times. The chain employs TRBV5-6 and TRBJ2-7, with 9 bases aligning to TRBD1. Germline V gene sequence: CDR1 SGHDT, CDR2 YYEEEE. With V trimmed by 0 bases and J by 3 bases, 7 bases remained unmatched. There are 16 residues in the CDR3. In DNA form, the CDR3 reads TGTGCCAGCAGCTTGGACGGGACAGGGTTCGGCTACGAGCAGTACTTC. It specifies CASSLDGTGFGYEQYF.

The chain has TRBV4-3 and TRBJ1-6, with D uncertain. From germline, CDR1 is LGHNA and CDR2 YSLEER. V lost 4 bases to trimming and J lost 7 bases, with 11 bases between them. The CDR3 has 14 amino acids. The CDR3 region has the DNA TGCGCCAGCAGCCCCGAACATGAGAATTCACCCCTCCACTTT. It specifies CASSPEHENSPLHF.

V and J are TRBV7-2 and TRBJ2-7; TRBD1 is a possible D gene (6 bases). The germline V and J ends were trimmed by 8 bases and 0 bases, with 17 bases remaining between them. This CDR3 spans 15 amino acids. The germline CDR1 and CDR2 sequences are SGHTA and FQGNSA. CDR3 in amino acids: CASGQFGPFSYEQYF. Here the CDR3 DNA reads TGTGCCAGCGGACAGTTTGGCCCCTTCTCCTACGAGCAGTACTTC.

The rearrangement joins TRBV6-2 or TRBV6-3 to TRBJ1-6; D remains ambiguous. The CDR3 runs to 12 residues. CDR1 MNHEY and CDR2 SVGEGT come from the germline V gene. The V gene lost 7 bases and the J gene lost 9 bases, with 10 bases spanning the gap. The CDR3 protein is CASTQEGSPLHF. As DNA, the CDR3 is TGTGCCAGCACTCAGGAGGGTTCACCCCTCCACTTT.

This clonotype occurred a few times. The gene calls are TRBV4-2 and TRBJ2-2; a weak D match, TRBD1 (5 bases). V dropped 4 bases and J dropped 0 bases, with 12 bases sitting between them. The CDR3 has 16 amino acids. Germline CDR1 LGHNA, CDR2 YNFKEQ. As DNA, the CDR3 is TGTGCCAGCAGCCGCCAGGACAACGCGAACACCGGGGAGCTGTTTTTT. Its protein is CASSRQDNANTGELFF.

The rearrangement links TRBV20-1 to TRBJ2-2; 7 nucleotides align to TRBD2. Germline lookup yields CDR1 DFQATT and CDR2 SNEGSKA (reference sequence). With V trimmed by 6 bases and J by 2 bases, 6 bases remained unmatched. The CDR3 sequence is 14 residues long. The CDR3 reads CSAGTSVNTGELFF. As DNA, the CDR3 is TGCAGTGCGGGAACTAGCGTCAACACCGGGGAGCTGTTTTTT.

This clonotype was found a few times. V is TRBV4-2 and J is TRBJ2-7, with 8 nucleotides matching TRBD1. The CDR3 is 15 residues long. V shed 0 bases, J shed 3 bases, and the junction held 4 bases outside the gene matches. Germline CDR1 LGHNA, CDR2 YNFKEQ. CDR3 amino acids: CASSQDRDRNYEQYF. The DNA of the CDR3 is TGTGCCAGCAGCCAAGACCGGGACAGGAACTACGAGCAGTACTTC.

In this sample, this clonotype turned up many times. Its ends do not fully match the called genes, so a read error is possible. This chain connects TRBV5-1 to TRBJ2-7; D gene ambiguous. The CDR3 loop spans 10 amino acids. The V gene's germline CDR1 is SGHRS and CDR2 YFSETQ. In DNA form, the CDR3 reads TGTGCCAGCAGTTTTTATGAGCAGTACTTC. Translating gives CASSFYEQYF.

V usage is TRBV6-1 and J usage is TRBJ2-2; tentatively, D is TRBD2 (5 bases). CDR1 MNHNS and CDR2 SASEGT come from the germline V gene. The CDR3 runs to 14 residues. V gave up 6 bases and J gave up 6 bases, with 14 bases separating them. The CDR3 DNA sequence: TGTGCCAGCAGCCAATTAACCGGGGCCGGGGAGCTGTTTTTT. This encodes CASSQLTGAGELFF.

This clonotype has only a few counts. V usage is TRBV10-3 and J usage is TRBJ2-2; D is ambiguous. The germline CDR1 and CDR2 sequences are ENHRY and SYGVKD. V lost 4 bases and J 3 bases, leaving 12 bases between the germline ends. The CDR3 length is 15 residues. CDR3 in DNA: TGTGCCATCAGTGGGCCGAGCACTCACACCGGGGAGCTGTTTTTT. Its translation: CAISGPSTHTGELFF.

The chain couples TRBV18 to TRBJ2-5, with D perhaps matching TRBD1 (5 bases). The CDR3 extends over 18 amino acids. The germline gives CDR1 KGHSH, CDR2 LQKENI. V lost 6 bases to trimming and J lost 2 bases, with 25 bases between them. DNA for the CDR3: TGTGCCAGCTCGCGGACAACAAACGGGCGCCCAACTCAAGAGACCCAGTACTTC. Its protein product is CASSRTTNGRPTQETQYF.